These 24 T cell receptor beta chains originate from one sample sequenced in a study of response to subunit inactivated influenza vaccine. TCRdb reprocessed the RT-PCR reads with MiXCR, giving one entry per CDR3 protein. The sample shows more than 400,000 distinct CDR3 sequences, under 8.5% of them seen only once. The specimen was PBMCs from blood, collected roughly 24 months after vaccination. The origin of the receptors is a man aged 50 to 69 who received an inactivated influenza vaccine.

The genes are TRBV7-6 and TRBJ2-7, with 10 bases identical to TRBD1. J gave up 1 base and V 5 bases, and 11 bases lay outside the gene matches. This CDR3 is built from 17 residues. Germline V gene lookup returns CDR1 SGHVS and CDR2 FNYEAQ. The chain's CDR3 is CASSQNRPGQGSYEQYF. The CDR3 DNA sequence: TGTGCCAGCAGCCAGAACAGACCGGGACAGGGGTCCTACGAGCAGTACTTC.

The V and J genes are TRBV30 and TRBJ2-3; weak D call: TRBD2 (5 bases). Per the germline V gene, CDR1 is GTSNPN and CDR2 is SVGIG (reference sequence). The V end was cut by 3 bases, the J end by 6 bases, with 22 bases between. This CDR3 has 16 amino acids. CDR3 protein: CAWRENLLGFEDTQYF. For the CDR3, the DNA is TGTGCCTGGAGAGAAAATCTACTAGGGTTTGAGGATACGCAGTATTTT.

This clonotype was seen many times. The CDR3 region is CASSSPPEDRSGNTIYF. In nucleotides, the CDR3 is TGTGCCAGCAGCTCGCCCCCGGAGGACAGATCTGGAAACACCATATATTTT. V gene TRBV9 combines with J gene TRBJ1-3; possible D gene TRBD1, 6 bases. Deletions cut 4 bases from V and 1 base from J, with 18 bases between. This CDR3 region has 17 residues. Per the germline V gene, CDR1 is SGDLS and CDR2 is YYNGEE.

This clonotype appeared a few times. The V call is TRBV28, the J call TRBJ1-4, with 9 bases fitting TRBD1. This CDR3 contains 15 residues. Germline V gene data show CDR1 as MDHEN and CDR2 as SYDVKM. J lost 5 bases, V lost 6 bases, and 7 bases had no gene match. CDR3 sequence: CASRTWTGVNEKLFF. The CDR3 DNA reads as TGTGCCAGCAGAACGTGGACAGGGGTCAATGAAAAACTGTTTTTT. Complete variable domain (other parts from reference TRBV28 and TRBJ1-4): DVKVTQSSRYLVKRTGEKVFLECVQDMDHENMFWYRQDPGLGLRLIYFSYDVKMKEKGDIPEGYSVSREKKERFSLILESASTNQTSMYLCASRTWTGVNEKLFFGSGTQLSVL.

This clonotype was found a few times. The chain has TRBV20-1 and TRBJ2-2, with 12 positions matching TRBD2. The CDR3 is 19 amino acids. Germline-derived CDR1 and CDR2 are DFQATT and SNEGSKA (reference sequence). V lost 4 bases, J lost 6 bases, and 18 bases stayed unmatched. The DNA of the CDR3 is TGCAGTGCTATAATGACTAGCGGGGGCGATGTTCTCGCGGCCGGGGAGCTGTTTTTT. Translated, it gives CSAIMTSGGDVLAAGELFF.

This chain joins TRBV5-5 and TRBJ2-1; 7 bases agree with TRBD1. CDR1 and CDR2 (germline): SGHKS, YYEKEE (reference sequence). This CDR3 spans 14 amino acids. Unmatched junction bases numbered 6, after V lost 4 bases and J lost 5 bases. CDR3 nucleotide sequence: TGTGCCAGCAGCCCCGGACAGGCACACAATGAGCAGTTCTTC. Protein product: CASSPGQAHNEQFF. The full variable domain, in which reference TRBV5-5 and TRBJ2-1 provide the parts outside the CDR3, is DAGVTQSPTHLIKTRGQQVTLRCSPISGHKSVSWYQQVLGQGPQFIFQYYEKEERGRGNFPDRFSARQFPNYSSELNVNALLLGDSALYLCASSPGQAHNEQFFGPGTRLTVL.

V gene TRBV6-5 combines with J gene TRBJ2-2; D remains ambiguous. Germline CDR1 MNHEY, CDR2 SVGAGI. The CDR3 sequence is 15 residues long. Trimming stripped 0 bases from V and 6 bases from J, with 11 bases between. The CDR3 bases are TGTGCCAGCAGTTACTCCGGCGGTGGGGCCGGGGAGCTGTTTTTT. This translates into CASSYSGGGAGELFF.

In this sample, this clonotype turned up many times. V is TRBV7-2 and J is TRBJ1-6, with 10 bases identical to TRBD1. The V gene end was trimmed by 4 bases and the J gene end by 11 bases; junction bases not matched to a gene: 8. The germline V gene has CDR1 SGHTA and CDR2 FQGNSA. The CDR3 has 15 amino acids. The CDR3 DNA sequence: TGTGCCAGCAGCTCGGGACAGGGGACGAGCGCACCCCTCCACTTT. As protein: CASSSGQGTSAPLHF.

V and J are TRBV5-5 and TRBJ1-1, with 8 bases lining up with TRBD1. With V trimmed by 4 bases and J by 0 bases, 5 bases remained unmatched. The CDR3 extends over 15 amino acids. Germline CDR1 and CDR2: SGHKS and YYEKEE (reference sequence). The CDR3 here is CASSPLQGVNTEAFF. The CDR3 DNA reads TGTGCCAGCAGCCCATTACAGGGGGTGAACACTGAAGCTTTCTTT.

The V call is TRBV4-3, the J call TRBJ2-1; unclear D gene. CDR3 length equals 14 residues. Trimming pared 0 bases from V and 3 bases from J, leaving 6 bases between. CDR1 is LGHNA and CDR2 is YSLEER in the germline V gene. CDR3 sequence reads: CASSQDGNYNEQFF. CDR3 bases: TGCGCCAGCAGCCAAGACGGTAACTACAATGAGCAGTTCTTC.

The rearrangement joins TRBV6-2 or TRBV6-3 to TRBJ2-3; D gene unclear. The V gene lost 10 bases and the J gene lost 1 base, with 15 bases spanning the gap. Germline CDR1 is MNHEY and CDR2 is SVGEGT. The CDR3 runs to 14 residues. The CDR3 region is CATGWVLGTDTQYF. As DNA, the CDR3 is TGTGCCACAGGCTGGGTGCTGGGCACAGATACGCAGTATTTT.

There are many counts of this clonotype. The rearrangement joins TRBV20-1 to TRBJ2-1; D perhaps matches TRBD2 (5 bases). Looked up from germline, CDR1 is DFQATT and CDR2 is SNEGSKA (reference sequence). Trimming took 3 bases from V and 3 from J, leaving 12 bases between them. This CDR3 contains 14 residues. CDR3 sequence reads: CSASILAFYNEQFF. The CDR3 DNA is TGCAGTGCTAGTATATTAGCGTTCTACAATGAGCAGTTCTTC.

This clonotype was counted only a few times. This chain uses TRBV7-2 with TRBJ2-2, with D tentatively TRBD2 (6 bases). The CDR3 is 13 amino acids. V gave up 10 bases and J gave up 2 bases, with 11 bases separating them. Germline V CDR1 and CDR2: SGHTA, FQGNSA. The CDR3 here is CATGTYNTGELFF. The CDR3, as DNA: TGTGCCACCGGGACTTACAACACCGGGGAGCTGTTTTTT. Combining the CDR3 with reference TRBV7-2 and TRBJ2-2 gives the whole variable domain GAGVSQSPSNKVTEKGKDVELRCDPISGHTALYWYRQSLGQGLEFLIYFQGNSAPDKSGLPSDRFSAERTGGSVSTLTIQRTQQEDSAVYLCATGTYNTGELFFGEGSRLTVL.

This clonotype has a handful of counts. Written as DNA, the CDR3 is TGTGCCAGCAGTTCTGTGGGGGGGAGAGATACGCAGTATTTT. Its protein is CASSSVGGRDTQYF. The chain has TRBV2 and TRBJ2-3, with TRBD2 matching 7 bases. Germline lookup yields CDR1 SNHLY and CDR2 FYNNEI. Trimming at V came to 5 bases and at J to 5 bases, leaving 7 bases not matched to a gene. CDR3 length: 14 amino acids. Looking up the rest from reference TRBV2 and TRBJ2-3 gives the full variable domain: EPEVTQTPSHQVTQMGQEVILRCVPISNHLYFYWYRQILGQKVEFLVSFYNNEISEKSEIFDDQFSVERPDGSNFTLKIRSTKLEDSAMYFCASSSVGGRDTQYFGPGTRLTVL.

This clonotype was seen only a few times. J is TRBJ2-4 and V is TRBV11-2; D remains ambiguous. Trimming stripped 1 base from V and 8 bases from J, with 15 bases between. Germline CDR1 and CDR2: SGHAT and FQNNGV. The CDR3 is 15 amino acids. The CDR3 region is CASSLARSGRDIQYF. The CDR3 nucleotides read TGTGCCAGCAGCTTAGCCCGATCCGGCAGAGACATTCAGTACTTC.

The V gene is TRBV20-1, the J gene TRBJ2-7; D tentatively reads TRBD1 or TRBD2 (5 bases each). In germline, CDR1 is DFQATT, CDR2 SNEGSKA (reference sequence). CDR3 length: 13 amino acids. DNA of the CDR3: TGCAGCGCAGCCGGGACCACTTTTTACGAGCAGTACTTC. Translated, it gives CSAAGTTFYEQYF.

The chain links TRBV5-1 to TRBJ2-4; 10 nucleotides line up with TRBD1. Germline trimming cut 4 bases from V and 3 bases from J; bases unmatched to any gene: 7. The germline V gene encodes CDR1 SGHRS and CDR2 YFSETQ. This CDR3 has 16 residues. The CDR3 region has the DNA TGCGCCAGCAGCCGGGGACAGGGGACGGTCAAAAACATTCAGTACTTC. Encoded protein: CASSRGQGTVKNIQYF.

This clonotype was found a few times. The chain is built from TRBV28 and TRBJ2-5, with D maybe TRBD1 (6 bases). Germline V gene data show CDR1 as MDHEN and CDR2 as SYDVKM. The CDR3 is made up of 15 amino acids. V gave up 3 bases and J gave up 0 bases, with 11 bases separating them. The DNA of the CDR3 is TGTGCCAGCAGTTTGGCCGGGACACACCAAGAGACCCAGTACTTC. It encodes CASSLAGTHQETQYF.

This clonotype was found a few times. The chain recombines TRBV20-1 with TRBJ2-7; 7 bases line up with TRBD1. Per the germline V gene, CDR1 is DFQATT and CDR2 is SNEGSKA (reference sequence). This CDR3 contains 13 residues. Trimming cost V 6 bases and J 3 bases; bases outside gene matches: 8. Here the CDR3 DNA reads TGCAGTGCCGCACAGGGGTGGGACTACGAGCAGTACTTC. Its protein is CSAAQGWDYEQYF.

This clonotype occurred many times. V gene TRBV2 combines with J gene TRBJ1-4; a weak D match, TRBD1 (5 bases). The CDR3 has 14 residues. Germline-derived CDR1 and CDR2 are SNHLY and FYNNEI. The V end lost 3 bases, the J end lost 8 bases, and 13 bases lay between the germline ends. The CDR3 DNA reads as TGTGCCAGCAGTGACAGGGTATCGAGAGAAAAACTGTTTTTT. Protein product: CASSDRVSREKLFF.

This CDR3 reads CSGRTSGETTGELFF. In DNA form, the CDR3 reads TGCAGCGGACGAACTAGCGGGGAAACGACCGGGGAGCTGTTTTTT. This rearrangement joins TRBV29-1 to TRBJ2-2, with TRBD2 matching 10 bases. The CDR3 runs 15 residues. The J segment lost 5 bases and the V segment lost 7 bases, leaving 10 bases of the junction unmatched. The V gene's germline CDR1 is SQVTM and CDR2 ANQGSEA.

This clonotype was seen repeatedly, ten times or more. This sequence joins TRBV4-3 and TRBJ2-4; tentative D call: TRBD1 (7 bases). V was shortened by 0 bases and J by 1 base, with 13 bases between the two germline ends. The V gene's germline CDR1 is LGHNA and CDR2 YSLEER. This CDR3 has 17 amino acids. The CDR3 DNA is TGCGCCAGCAGCCAAGATCCCCCAGGGGGGGCCAAAAACATTCAGTACTTC. This codes for CASSQDPPGGAKNIQYF.

This clonotype was counted once. This CDR3 is missing its conserved last phenylalanine or tryptophan, likely due to a read error. The chain uses TRBV4-1 and TRBJ1-1; unclear D gene. The CDR3 loop spans 14 amino acids. CDR1 is MGHRA, CDR2 YSYEKL, per germline. The ends were cut back, 1 base at V and 7 bases at J, with 13 bases in the middle. CDR3 region: CASSQGWRALEAFL. CDR3 sequence (DNA): TGCGCCAGCAGCCAAGGGTGGAGGGCCCTTGAAGCTTTCTTG.

This clonotype was detected many times. This CDR3 reads CASSLLDYYTYNEQFF. The DNA for the CDR3 is TGTGCCAGCAGCTTATTGGACTACTACACCTACAATGAGCAGTTCTTC. V gene TRBV7-2 combines with J gene TRBJ2-1, with D perhaps matching TRBD2 (6 bases). Germline CDR1 SGHTA, CDR2 FQGNSA. CDR3 length equals 16 residues. The germline V and J ends were trimmed by 2 bases and 2 bases, with 13 bases remaining between them.